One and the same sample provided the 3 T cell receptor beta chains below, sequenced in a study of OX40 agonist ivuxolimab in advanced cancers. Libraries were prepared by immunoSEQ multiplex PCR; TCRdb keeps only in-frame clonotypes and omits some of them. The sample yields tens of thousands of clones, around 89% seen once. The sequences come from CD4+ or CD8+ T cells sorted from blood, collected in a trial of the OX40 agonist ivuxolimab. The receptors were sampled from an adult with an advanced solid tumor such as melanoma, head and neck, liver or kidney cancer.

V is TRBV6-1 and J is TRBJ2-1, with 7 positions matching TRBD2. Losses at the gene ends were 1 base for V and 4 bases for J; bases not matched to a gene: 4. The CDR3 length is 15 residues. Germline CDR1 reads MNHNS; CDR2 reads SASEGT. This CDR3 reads CASSEGAGDYNEQFF. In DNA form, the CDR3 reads TGTGCCAGCAGTGAAGGGGCGGGAGATTACAATGAGCAGTTCTTC.

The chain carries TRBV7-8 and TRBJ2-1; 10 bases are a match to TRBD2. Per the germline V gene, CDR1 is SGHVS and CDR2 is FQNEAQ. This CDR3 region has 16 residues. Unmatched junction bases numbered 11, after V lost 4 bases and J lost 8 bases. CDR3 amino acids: CASSSRGTSARDEQFF. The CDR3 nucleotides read TGTGCCAGCAGCTCCCGGGGGACTAGCGCACGGGATGAGCAGTTCTTC.

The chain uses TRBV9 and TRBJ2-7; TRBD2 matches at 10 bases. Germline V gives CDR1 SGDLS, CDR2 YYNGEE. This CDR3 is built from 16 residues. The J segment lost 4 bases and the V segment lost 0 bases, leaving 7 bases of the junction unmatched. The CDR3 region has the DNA TGTGCCAGCAGCGTAGGGGCTAGCGGGAGAGGGTACGAGCAGTACTTC. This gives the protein CASSVGASGRGYEQYF.